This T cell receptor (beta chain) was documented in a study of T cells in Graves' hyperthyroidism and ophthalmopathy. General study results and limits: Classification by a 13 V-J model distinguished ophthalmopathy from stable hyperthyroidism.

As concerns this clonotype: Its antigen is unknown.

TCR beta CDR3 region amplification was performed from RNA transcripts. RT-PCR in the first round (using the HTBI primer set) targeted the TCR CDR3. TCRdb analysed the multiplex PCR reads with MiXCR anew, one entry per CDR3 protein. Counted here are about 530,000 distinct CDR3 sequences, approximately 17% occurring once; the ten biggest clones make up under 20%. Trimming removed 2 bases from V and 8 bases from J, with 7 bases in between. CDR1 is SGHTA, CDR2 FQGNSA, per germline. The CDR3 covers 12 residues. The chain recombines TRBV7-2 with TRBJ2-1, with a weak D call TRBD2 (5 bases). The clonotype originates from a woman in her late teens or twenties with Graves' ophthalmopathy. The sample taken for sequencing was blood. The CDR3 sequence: CASSLMRDEQFF. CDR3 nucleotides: TGTGCCAGCAGCTTAATGAGGGATGAGCAGTTCTTC.